The rows below give T cell receptor beta chains drawn from one sample of a study of beta chain features in type 1 diabetes. Profiling relied on immunoSEQ multiplex PCR, and the TCRdb table lists in-frame clones only, not all of them. The table lists around 320,000 clones, less than 15% of them singletons, with about 6.6% in the top ten. Sequencing was performed on central memory CD4+ T cells from blood. The receptors come from a man aged 30 to 45 in good health. Each CDR3 is given with its conserved first and last residue. Fields, in order: CDR3 protein, J gene, clone size, D gene, V gene. D genes are given only for firm matches. Where a row states a size, it is once, few, many or the class of an expanded clone; other rows omit it.

CASSLGAGSLQYF | TRBJ2-4 | . | . | TRBV25-1
CAGGTSSYNEQFF | TRBJ2-1 | many | TRBD2 | TRBV10-3
CASSTRQGSTEAFF | TRBJ1-1 | few | TRBD1 | TRBV11-1
CASSPLGHKNNEQFF | TRBJ2-1 | few | . | TRBV7-9
CASSVDSRSNQPQHF | TRBJ1-5 | . | . | TRBV9
CASQPSYNEQFF | TRBJ2-1 | . | . | TRBV6-1
CASTPRDGELFF | TRBJ2-2 | . | . | TRBV2
CASSLETTGSNYGYTF | TRBJ1-2 | . | . | TRBV7-2
CASSVSKGTGYNEQFF | TRBJ2-1 | few | . | TRBV9
CASSLRQGRAFF | TRBJ1-1 | . | . | TRBV7-2
CASSRPGTGDEKLFF | TRBJ1-4 | . | TRBD1 | TRBV16
CASDATGLGHEQFF | TRBJ2-1 | . | TRBD1 | TRBV7-9
CASSLRGGMNTEAFF | TRBJ1-1 | few | . | TRBV7-2
CASSRGTANEKLFF | TRBJ1-4 | . | . | TRBV7-2
CASSPRSGGELFF | TRBJ2-2 | . | . | TRBV11-3
CSGTGMNTEAFF | TRBJ1-1 | many | TRBD1 | TRBV29-1
CASSEPGLGDTQYF | TRBJ2-3 | . | . | TRBV6-1
CASSSLGQEGAEAFF | TRBJ1-1 | . | TRBD1 | TRBV14
CASSLDGKYGYTF | TRBJ1-2 | . | . | TRBV4-1
CASSRDRVHNEQFF | TRBJ2-1 | . | TRBD1 | TRBV7-2
CATSRDEIANYGYTF | TRBJ1-2 | . | . | TRBV15
CASSLPPGETQYF | TRBJ2-5 | . | . | TRBV5-1
CATSRDHETQYF | TRBJ2-5 | few | . | TRBV15
CASSLGPANTGELFF | TRBJ2-2 | few | . | TRBV2
CASSRGNEPYGYTF | TRBJ1-2 | few | . | TRBV5-4
CASSLTSGGVGTDTQYF | TRBJ2-3 | . | TRBD2 | TRBV11-2
CASSLSLGLVYSPLHF | TRBJ1-6 | . | . | TRBV28
CASSEARVAGGIETQYF | TRBJ2-5 | few | TRBD1 | TRBV2
CASSFGLANIQYF | TRBJ2-4 | . | . | TRBV6-5
CASSPRLAGTRAQYF | TRBJ2-3 | few | TRBD2 | TRBV7-7
CASSSSRGTSGFYNEQFF | TRBJ2-1 | few | TRBD2 | TRBV7-9
CASSQYGGTTYQETQYF | TRBJ2-5 | . | . | TRBV4-3
CASGVGTDTQYF | TRBJ2-3 | few | . | TRBV9
CASSGTSGFNEQFF | TRBJ2-1 | few | TRBD2 | TRBV10-3
CASSLADRDSLSVHEQYF | TRBJ2-7 | once | TRBD1 | TRBV5-1
CASSEMVGVETQYF | TRBJ2-5 | . | . | TRBV6-1
CASSTSGGQGRGDQYF | TRBJ2-5 | few | TRBD2 | TRBV4-3